The 15 T cell receptor beta chains presented below share a single source sample, sequenced in a study of CD4 T cell repertoires in COVID-19. These memory T cells were uncultured and sequenced directly after ex vivo isolation. The method was immunoSEQ multiplex PCR; TCRdb's version includes in-frame clones alone and lacks a portion of them. The table includes 23,000 or so clones, around nine tenths detected once. The specimen comprised central memory CD4+ T cells from blood, sampled before the COVID-19 pandemic. The receptors derive from a human donor who had COVID-19.

In this sample, this clone turned up once. The chain employs TRBV6-1 and TRBJ2-7; 9 bases agree with TRBD2. Trimming took 2 bases from V and 2 from J; bases not matched to a gene: 7. This CDR3 is built from 16 residues. Germline CDR1 MNHNS, CDR2 SASEGT. CDR3 region: CASSEKAGGPPYEQYF. The CDR3 DNA reads as TGTGCCAGCAGTGAAAAGGCGGGAGGGCCACCCTACGAGCAGTACTTC.

The chain is built from TRBV19 and TRBJ2-1; possibly TRBD2 for D (6 bases). V was clipped by 7 bases and J by 7 bases, with 17 bases between them. This CDR3 region has 14 residues. The germline CDR1 and CDR2 sequences are LNHDA and SQIVND (reference sequence). The CDR3 DNA reads TGTGCCAGTACTAGGAGGGCAGGAGCTAATGAGCAGTTCTTC. It translates to CASTRRAGANEQFF.

The CDR3 coding sequence is TGTGCCAGCAGCCGGACAGGGACGGCCACTGAAGCTTTCTTT. The encoded protein is CASSRTGTATEAFF. V is TRBV5-6 and J is TRBJ1-1, with TRBD1 matching over 8 bases. The CDR3 is 14 amino acids. J was trimmed by 4 bases and V by 4 bases; bases with no gene match: 6. Germline V lookup: CDR1 SGHDT, CDR2 YYEEEE.

The chain combines TRBV5-1 with TRBJ1-2; D may be TRBD1 (6 bases). The CDR3 loop spans 14 amino acids. V was clipped by 4 bases and J by 7 bases, with 17 bases between them. Looked up from germline, CDR1 is SGHRS and CDR2 is YFSETQ. CDR3 sequence reads: CASSPGGAPPGYTF. The CDR3 region has the DNA TGCGCCAGCAGCCCCGGGGGGGCTCCTCCTGGCTACACCTTC. Using reference TRBV5-1 and TRBJ1-2 for the parts outside the CDR3, the full variable domain is KAGVTQTPRYLIKTRGQQVTLSCSPISGHRSVSWYQQTPGQGLQFLFEYFSETQRNKGNFPGRFSGRQFSNSRSEMNVSTLELGDSALYLCASSPGGAPPGYTFGSGTRLTVV.

The V and J genes are TRBV27 and TRBJ1-1; 8 nucleotides match TRBD1. This CDR3 region has 14 residues. Germline assignment: CDR1 MNHEY and CDR2 SMNVEV (reference sequence). J gave up 8 bases and V 4 bases, and 9 bases lay outside the gene matches. CDR3 in DNA: TGTGCCAGCAGTTCACAGGGGGGTAGGCTCGAAGCTTTCTTT. Its translation: CASSSQGGRLEAFF.

As regards this clone: Within the sample, other DNA sequences also encode this same CDR3. This chain links TRBV6-5 with TRBJ1-2; D remains ambiguous. V was shortened by 4 bases and J by 4 bases, with 7 bases between the two germline ends. Germline V CDR1 and CDR2: MNHEY, SVGAGI. The CDR3 loop spans 12 amino acids. CDR3 loop: CASSSPSYGYTF. DNA of the CDR3: TGTGCCAGCAGTTCCCCTTCCTATGGCTACACCTTC.

The chain carries TRBV27 and TRBJ1-5; no clear D gene. V was trimmed by 2 bases and J by 7 bases, leaving 9 bases between them. The CDR3 totals 13 residues. Per the germline V gene, CDR1 is MNHEY and CDR2 is SMNVEV (reference sequence). The chain's CDR3 is CASSLNRAQPQHF. CDR3 coding DNA: TGTGCCAGCAGTTTAAACCGAGCCCAGCCCCAGCATTTT.

The rearrangement joins TRBV27 to TRBJ2-7, with TRBD1 as a possible D gene (6 bases). CDR3 length: 14 amino acids. The V gene's germline CDR1 is MNHEY and CDR2 SMNVEV (reference sequence). Trimming removed 2 bases from V and 4 bases from J, with 12 bases in between. The CDR3 DNA is TGTGCCAGCAGTTTAGGTGGCAGGGGATACGAGCAGTACTTC. Translation: CASSLGGRGYEQYF.

This clone was seen once. The chain carries TRBV5-1 and TRBJ2-3; 10 nucleotides agree with TRBD2. Germline CDR1 and CDR2: SGHRS and YFSETQ. The CDR3 runs to 16 residues. Losses at the gene ends were 1 base for V and 0 bases for J; bases not matched to a gene: 2. The CDR3 DNA reads as TGCGCCAGCAGCTTGAGCGGGAGGGGGAGCACAGATACGCAGTATTTT. This codes for CASSLSGRGSTDTQYF.

The chain is built from TRBV4-1 and TRBJ2-1; 7 bases are shared with TRBD2. J was trimmed by 10 bases and V by 4 bases; bases with no gene match: 7. CDR3 length: 13 amino acids. Germline-derived CDR1 and CDR2 are MGHRA and YSYEKL. The CDR3 coding sequence is TGCGCCAGCAGCCGCCGAGGCGGGAGCGAGCAGTTCTTC. Translated, it gives CASSRRGGSEQFF.

The chain has TRBV5-6 and TRBJ2-7; TRBD2 agrees at 7 bases. Germline V gene lookup returns CDR1 SGHDT and CDR2 YYEEEE. The CDR3 consists of 11 residues. V was clipped by 3 bases and J by 6 bases; unmatched bases: 0. This CDR3 is CASSSGGEQYF. DNA of the CDR3: TGTGCCAGCAGCTCGGGGGGCGAGCAGTACTTC.

This clone was recorded once. The J gene is TRBJ1-1, the V gene TRBV19, with a tentative D call TRBD1 (5 bases). V was clipped by 7 bases and J by 0 bases, with 9 bases between them. This CDR3 has 13 amino acids. CDR1 and CDR2 from the germline V gene are LNHDA and SQIVND (reference sequence). Here the CDR3 reads CASKDTLNTEAFF. The CDR3 nucleotides are TGTGCCAGTAAGGACACCTTGAACACTGAAGCTTTCTTT.

The J gene is TRBJ2-2, the V gene TRBV9; TRBD2 might be the D (7 bases). This CDR3 region has 17 residues. Trimming took off 0 bases at V and 6 bases at J, with 18 bases between the two ends. In germline, CDR1 is SGDLS, CDR2 YYNGEE. CDR3 loop: CASSVESSRGAPGELFF. In DNA, the CDR3 is TGTGCCAGCAGCGTAGAAAGTAGCCGGGGGGCTCCCGGGGAGCTGTTTTTT.

The V call is TRBV5-6, the J call TRBJ2-1, with D possibly being TRBD2 (5 bases). This CDR3 contains 16 residues. The ends were cut back, 0 bases at V and 6 bases at J, with 16 bases in the middle. From germline, CDR1 is SGHDT and CDR2 YYEEEE. The CDR3 spells CASSLDRGSKVNEQFF. CDR3 DNA sequence: TGTGCCAGCAGCTTGGATCGTGGGAGTAAGGTCAATGAGCAGTTCTTC.

CDR3 DNA: TGTGCCAGCAGCCCCGGACTAGCGGGATCCTACAATGAGCAGTTCTTC. The encoded protein is CASSPGLAGSYNEQFF. The chain is built from TRBV5-8 and TRBJ2-1; 12 nucleotides line up with TRBD2. Germline CDR1 and CDR2: SGHTS and YDEGEE. CDR3 length: 16 residues. The trim removed 4 bases at V and 1 base at J, leaving 3 bases unmatched.